This TCR beta chain was sequenced for a study of siplizumab effects on memory and regulatory T cells. Details on this clone: The antigen remains unidentified.

The study, taken as a whole, reports: The alloresponse seemed to draw substantially on naive T cells, which appeared more diverse than memory cells. Proliferating Tregs from siplizumab cultures lacked functional confirmation of suppression. A significant reduction in alloreactive sequences traceable to unstimulated CD4+ memory cells was produced by siplizumab.

Per sample, the assay covered approximately 91,000 TCR templates. Measured with immunoSEQ multiplex PCR; TCRdb has only the in-frame clones, and not every one. The table lists about 100,000 clones, 93% of them singletons. Material: Tregs sorted from blood. The clonotype originates from a human donor in good health.

The DNA for the CDR3 is TGTGCCAGCGACAGGGCGGTAGGGTATGGCTACACCTTC. Translation: CASDRAVGYGYTF. The J gene is TRBJ1-2, the V gene TRBV21-1; the D segment call TRBD1 is taken from the table without a DNA check. TRBV21-1 is given as a pseudogene. The CDR3 covers 13 residues.